Below are 30 T cell receptor beta chains sequenced from a single sample in a study of blood T cell repertoires in COVID-19. Produced via immunoSEQ multiplex PCR; TCRdb's table is partial and in-frame only. Of about 100,000 clones detected, 85% to 90% appear once; the ten largest clones hold about 5.1%. Sequencing input: peripheral blood. These receptors were taken from a human donor in a cohort sampled during active COVID-19.

The CDR3 region is CAISPGTANTEAFF. DNA of the CDR3: TGTGCCATCAGCCCCGGGACAGCTAACACTGAAGCTTTCTTT. V is TRBV10-3 and J is TRBJ1-1, with 7 bases matching TRBD1. From germline, CDR1 is ENHRY and CDR2 SYGVKD. The CDR3 has 14 residues. Trimming cost V 6 bases and J 2 bases; bases outside gene matches: 6.

The chain uses TRBV30 and TRBJ2-7, with TRBD1 identical over 7 bases. CDR1 and CDR2 from the germline V gene are GTSNPN and SVGIG (reference sequence). V lost 2 bases and J lost 1; bases outside the gene matches: 5. The CDR3 totals 14 residues. The CDR3 loop is CAWSRPTGSYEQYF. Here the CDR3 DNA reads TGTGCCTGGAGTCGACCGACAGGGTCCTACGAGCAGTACTTC.

The chain uses TRBV6-2 or TRBV6-3 and TRBJ1-1, with 9 bases fitting TRBD1. After removal of 4 bases from V and 7 bases from J, the junction contained 7 bases not matched to a gene. CDR3 size: 14 residues. Germline CDR1 is MNHEY and CDR2 is SVGEGT. In DNA form, the CDR3 reads TGTGCCAGCAGTTCCCGACAGGGGGTTGGTGAAGCTTTCTTT. This encodes CASSSRQGVGEAFF.

This chain connects TRBV11-3 to TRBJ2-5; D might be TRBD2 (6 bases). The V end was cut by 0 bases, the J end by 1 base, with 15 bases between. CDR3 length equals 17 residues. Germline V gene lookup returns CDR1 SGHNT and CDR2 YENEEA. In DNA, the CDR3 is TGTGCCAGCAGCTTAGAACTAGCCCAAACCTCCCAAGAGACCCAGTACTTC. As protein: CASSLELAQTSQETQYF. The whole variable domain, filled in from reference TRBV11-3 and TRBJ2-5, reads EAGVVQSPRYKIIEKKQPVAFWCNPISGHNTLYWYLQNLGQGPELLIRYENEEAVDDSQLPKDRFSAERLKGVDSTLKIQPAELGDSAVYLCASSLELAQTSQETQYFGPGTRLLVL.

The chain combines TRBV7-2 with TRBJ2-2, with 10 bases lining up with TRBD1. The CDR3 length is 16 residues. CDR1 is SGHTA and CDR2 is FQGNSA in the germline V gene. J gave up 3 bases and V 1 base, and 2 bases lay outside the gene matches. Written as DNA, the CDR3 is TGTGCCAGCAGCTTAGGGGGACAGGGGTACACCGGGGAGCTGTTTTTT. Its protein is CASSLGGQGYTGELFF.

The chain recombines TRBV3-1 (or the pseudogene TRBV3-2) with TRBJ2-3; TRBD2 might be the D (5 bases). The ends were cut back, 7 bases at V and 0 bases at J, with 11 bases in the middle. Germline V CDR1 and CDR2: LGHDT, YNNKEL (reference sequence). The CDR3 covers 14 residues. The CDR3 coding sequence is TGTGCCAGCAAAGCGAAGCGGAGCACAGATACGCAGTATTTT. It encodes CASKAKRSTDTQYF.

A remark on this clone: An end of the junction does not agree with germline; a read error may underlie this. The chain uses TRBV7-3 and TRBJ2-3; TRBD1 aligns across 7 bases. The CDR3 covers 15 residues. Germline V CDR1 and CDR2: SGHTA, FQGTGA. CDR3 in amino acids: CASSITGANTDTQYF. The DNA for the CDR3 is TGTGCCAGCAGCATAACAGGGGCTAACACAGATACGCAGTATTTT.

The chain links TRBV2 to TRBJ1-2; TRBD1 might be the D (6 bases). CDR3 length equals 14 residues. Germline CDR1 reads SNHLY; CDR2 reads FYNNEI. Trimming left V 2 bases short and J 4 bases short, with 11 bases between. CDR3 sequence: CASSEQGSGYGYTF. CDR3 DNA: TGTGCCAGCAGTGAACAGGGGTCAGGCTATGGCTACACCTTC. The whole variable domain, remainder taken from reference TRBV2 and TRBJ1-2, is EPEVTQTPSHQVTQMGQEVILRCVPISNHLYFYWYRQILGQKVEFLVSFYNNEISEKSEIFDDQFSVERPDGSNFTLKIRSTKLEDSAMYFCASSEQGSGYGYTFGSGTRLTVV.

The chain is built from TRBV5-1 and TRBJ1-2; the match to TRBD1 covers 8 bases. CDR3 length: 16 amino acids. V was clipped by 4 bases and J by 7 bases; unmatched bases: 15. The germline V gene encodes CDR1 SGHRS and CDR2 YFSETQ. The CDR3 sequence is CASSDEVSGGASGYTF. The DNA of the CDR3 is TGCGCCAGCAGCGACGAAGTCTCAGGGGGCGCTTCTGGCTACACCTTC.

The chain links TRBV12-3 or TRBV12-4 to TRBJ1-3; the D is unclear. This CDR3 is 13 amino acids long. The V end lost 4 bases, the J end lost 4 bases, and 8 bases lay between the germline ends. As DNA, the CDR3 is TGTGCCAGCAGTTCCCGCGGGGGAAACACCATATATTTT. Translation: CASSSRGGNTIYF.

The chain combines TRBV4-1 with TRBJ2-3; D possibly corresponds to TRBD2 (7 bases). This CDR3 is built from 15 residues. The V and J ends lost 0 bases and 6 bases respectively, with 13 bases between them. Germline V lookup: CDR1 MGHRA, CDR2 YSYEKL. CDR3 nucleotide sequence: TGCGCCAGCAGCCAAGATCGGGGGGCCGCGGATACGCAGTATTTT. It codes for CASSQDRGAADTQYF.

This chain uses TRBV19 with TRBJ1-1; D is uncertain. Germline V gives CDR1 LNHDA, CDR2 SQIVND (reference sequence). The CDR3 spans 13 residues. Trimming left V 3 bases short and J 3 bases short, with 8 bases between. The CDR3 loop is CASSIGRDTEAFF. The CDR3 DNA is TGTGCCAGTAGTATCGGTCGCGACACTGAAGCTTTCTTT.

CDR3 sequence: CASTADPGTGQETQYF. For the CDR3, the DNA is TGTGCCAGCACCGCAGACCCCGGGACAGGACAAGAGACCCAGTACTTC. This chain connects TRBV7-2 to TRBJ2-5; 8 positions agree with TRBD1. With V trimmed by 7 bases and J by 2 bases, 12 bases remained unmatched. Germline V CDR1 and CDR2: SGHTA, FQGNSA. The CDR3 extends over 16 amino acids.

CDR3 region: CASSYIPRAGIEDTQYF. CDR3 DNA sequence: TGTGCCAGCAGCTACATACCCCGGGCAGGGATCGAGGATACGCAGTATTTT. The chain couples TRBV7-9 to TRBJ2-3, with D possibly matching TRBD1 (5 bases). CDR1 is SEHNR, CDR2 FQNEAQ, per germline (reference sequence). The ends were cut back, 4 bases at V and 6 bases at J, with 23 bases in the middle. The CDR3 is 17 residues long. Together with reference TRBV7-9 and TRBJ2-3, the CDR3 gives the full variable domain: DTGVSQNPRHKITKRGQNVTFRCDPISEHNRLYWYRQTLGQGPEFLTYFQNEAQLEKSRLLSDRFSAERPKGSFSTLEIQRTEQGDSAMYLCASSYIPRAGIEDTQYFGPGTRLTVL.

This chain uses TRBV19 with TRBJ2-7, with 9 bases lining up with TRBD1. V trimming: 7 bases; J trimming: 4 bases; junction bases outside the gene matches: 8. CDR1 and CDR2 from the germline V gene are LNHDA and SQIVND (reference sequence). This CDR3 region has 14 residues. The CDR3 DNA reads TGTGCCAGTACACCCGGGACAGGGTTGTACGAGCAGTACTTC. Translating gives CASTPGTGLYEQYF.

The J gene is TRBJ1-5, the V gene TRBV19; no firm D call. Germline CDR1 and CDR2: LNHDA and SQIVND (reference sequence). With 7 bases removed from V and 5 bases from J, the gap between germline ends came to 15 bases. This CDR3 has 14 amino acids. CDR3 amino acids: CASMVTRSDQPQHF. In DNA, the CDR3 is TGTGCCAGTATGGTTACGAGATCCGATCAGCCCCAGCATTTT.

The table lists this clone with a few counts. The chain employs TRBV3-1 (or the pseudogene TRBV3-2) and TRBJ2-2, with 7 nucleotides matching TRBD1. The CDR3 is 14 amino acids. The germline V gene has CDR1 LGHDT and CDR2 YNNKEL (reference sequence). V lost 3 bases, J lost 4 bases, and 2 bases stayed unmatched. As DNA, the CDR3 is TGTGCCAGCAGCCACAGGGGGACCACCGGGGAGCTGTTTTTT. Protein product: CASSHRGTTGELFF.

This clone was observed a few times. The J gene is TRBJ2-7, the V gene TRBV5-8; the match to TRBD1 covers 8 bases. CDR3 length: 15 residues. V lost 0 bases and J lost 5; bases outside the gene matches: 7. Germline CDR1 SGHTS, CDR2 YDEGEE. CDR3 loop: CASSLGRTGRDEQYF. DNA of the CDR3: TGTGCCAGCAGCTTGGGGAGGACAGGGCGGGACGAGCAGTACTTC.

The V gene is TRBV2, the J gene TRBJ1-6; TRBD1 matches 10 bases. Germline assignment: CDR1 SNHLY and CDR2 FYNNEI. The V segment lost 3 bases and the J segment 11 bases; nucleotides outside the gene matches: 4. CDR3 length: 14 residues. CDR3 nucleotides: TGTGCCAGCAGTGAGGGGACAGGGGTCGCACCCCTCCACTTT. It translates to CASSEGTGVAPLHF.

V usage is TRBV9 and J usage is TRBJ2-4, with 7 bases lining up with TRBD2. CDR1 and CDR2 from the germline V gene are SGDLS and YYNGEE. With V trimmed by 4 bases and J by 12 bases, 10 bases remained unmatched. There are 13 residues in the CDR3. The CDR3 loop is CASSPRTSGPQYF. The CDR3 bases are TGTGCCAGCAGCCCACGGACTAGTGGGCCTCAGTACTTC.

The V and J genes are TRBV5-1 and TRBJ2-2, with D possibly being TRBD1 (5 bases). The CDR3 is made up of 15 amino acids. The germline CDR1 and CDR2 sequences are SGHRS and YFSETQ. V lost 2 bases and J lost 7, with 15 bases in between. The DNA for the CDR3 is TGCGCCAGCAGCTTCGGGTTGCAGGGTGGCGGGGAGCTGTTTTTT. This gives the protein CASSFGLQGGGELFF.

This chain connects TRBV21-1 to TRBJ1-1; TRBD1, the table's D call, lacks a check against the DNA. TRBV21-1 is marked as a pseudogene. The CDR3 extends over 17 amino acids. The CDR3 spells CASSKGPGGGIDTEAFF. The CDR3 DNA is TGTGCCAGCAGCAAAGGGCCAGGGGGTGGTATTGACACTGAAGCTTTCTTT.

This clone was recorded many times. This chain uses TRBV5-1 with TRBJ1-1, with D possibly being TRBD1 (6 bases). The CDR3 runs 14 residues. Germline V gene data show CDR1 as SGHRS and CDR2 as YFSETQ. Trimming took off 0 bases at V and 0 bases at J, with 6 bases between the two ends. The CDR3 region has the DNA TGCGCCAGCAGCTTGGGGACAGTGAACACTGAAGCTTTCTTT. It is translated as CASSLGTVNTEAFF.

The V call is TRBV5-1, the J call TRBJ2-7; D not certain. Germline CDR1 and CDR2: SGHRS and YFSETQ. CDR3 length equals 12 residues. V was cut by 0 bases and J by 7 bases, with 8 bases left in between. CDR3 protein: CASSLASAEQYF. CDR3 DNA: TGCGCCAGCAGCTTGGCGTCCGCGGAGCAGTACTTC.

The J gene is TRBJ2-3, the V gene TRBV6-1; perhaps TRBD2 as D (6 bases). Germline CDR1 MNHNS, CDR2 SASEGT. Trimming removed 0 bases from V and 5 bases from J, with 18 bases in between. The CDR3 loop spans 17 amino acids. This CDR3 is CASSEAHGASAIDTQYF. DNA for the CDR3: TGTGCCAGCAGTGAAGCGCATGGGGCTAGCGCCATAGATACGCAGTATTTT.

The rearrangement uses TRBV11-2 and TRBJ2-7, with a tentative D call TRBD2 (7 bases). The CDR3 covers 13 residues. Germline V gene sequence: CDR1 SGHAT, CDR2 FQNNGV. Trimming took off 5 bases at V and 8 bases at J, with 16 bases between the two ends. This CDR3 is CASSTGGAMKQYF. CDR3 nucleotides: TGTGCCAGCAGCACTGGGGGGGCAATGAAGCAGTACTTC.

This clone was recorded only once. V is TRBV14 and J is TRBJ2-7; 10 bases match TRBD2. Trimming at V came to 4 bases and at J to 1 base, leaving 7 bases not matched to a gene. The CDR3 is 16 amino acids. Germline V gene data show CDR1 as SGHDN and CDR2 as FVKESK. The CDR3: CASSLLTSGQSYEQYF. The CDR3, as DNA: TGTGCCAGCAGCCTCTTGACTAGCGGGCAATCCTACGAGCAGTACTTC.

The CDR3 reads CATSPRQVRGAEKLFF. The DNA for the CDR3 is TGTGCCACCAGCCCGCGACAAGTCCGGGGAGCTGAAAAACTGTTTTTT. The chain employs TRBV15 and TRBJ1-4; D ambiguous. Trimming left V 5 bases short and J 7 bases short, with 20 bases between. Germline V gene data show CDR1 as LNHNV and CDR2 as YYDKDF (reference sequence). This CDR3 spans 16 amino acids.

This sequence joins TRBV11-3 and TRBJ1-3, with 7 bases fitting TRBD1. The trim removed 5 bases at V and 3 bases at J, leaving 10 bases unmatched. This CDR3 contains 16 residues. Germline V gives CDR1 SGHNT, CDR2 YENEEA. The CDR3 nucleotides read TGTGCCAGCAGCAGCCGACAGGGAGAGTTTGGAAACACCATATATTTT. Protein product: CASSSRQGEFGNTIYF.

The chain has TRBV7-2 and TRBJ1-2; 8 bases agree with TRBD1. CDR1 and CDR2 (germline): SGHTA, FQGNSA. The J segment lost 4 bases and the V segment lost 5 bases, leaving 9 bases of the junction unmatched. The CDR3 spans 15 residues. CDR3 sequence (DNA): TGTGCCAGCAGCCTAAACAGGGGGGTTGGCTATGGCTACACCTTC. It translates to CASSLNRGVGYGYTF. The full variable domain, in which reference TRBV7-2 and TRBJ1-2 provide the parts outside the CDR3, is GAGVSQSPSNKVTEKGKDVELRCDPISGHTALYWYRQSLGQGLEFLIYFQGNSAPDKSGLPSDRFSAERTGGSVSTLTIQRTQQEDSAVYLCASSLNRGVGYGYTFGSGTRLTVV.